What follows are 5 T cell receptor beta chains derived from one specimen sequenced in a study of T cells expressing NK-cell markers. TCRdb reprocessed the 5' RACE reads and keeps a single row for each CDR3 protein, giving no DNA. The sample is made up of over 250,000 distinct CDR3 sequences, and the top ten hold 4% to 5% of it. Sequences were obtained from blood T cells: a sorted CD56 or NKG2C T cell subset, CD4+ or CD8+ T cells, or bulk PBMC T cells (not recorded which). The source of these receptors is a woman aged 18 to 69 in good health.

CDR3 in amino acids: CASSYSNGYNEQFF. The V and J genes are TRBV6-5 and TRBJ2-1. The CDR3 has 14 amino acids. The V gene's germline CDR1 is MNHEY and CDR2 SVGAGI.

CDR3 loop: CASSYRDRGWYSNQPQHF. The chain has TRBV12-3 or TRBV12-4 and TRBJ1-5; with no DNA, the TCRdb D assignment of TRBD1 cannot be verified. CDR3 length: 18 residues.

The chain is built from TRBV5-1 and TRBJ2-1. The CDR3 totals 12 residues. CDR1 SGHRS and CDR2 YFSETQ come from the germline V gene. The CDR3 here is CASKKATDEQFF.

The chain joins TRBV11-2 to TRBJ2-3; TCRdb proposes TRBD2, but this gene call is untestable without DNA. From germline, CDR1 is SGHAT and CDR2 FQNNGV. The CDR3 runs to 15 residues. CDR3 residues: CASSVTSGSTDTQYF.

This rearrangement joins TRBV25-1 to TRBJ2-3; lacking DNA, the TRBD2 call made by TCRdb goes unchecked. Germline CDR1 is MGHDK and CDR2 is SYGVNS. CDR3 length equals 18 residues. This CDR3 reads CASSETSRAGGTTDTQYF.